This T cell receptor beta chain was documented in a study of control samples from healthy donors and cancer patients. TCRdb keeps only in-frame clones here, not all; method: immunoSEQ multiplex PCR. The repertoire holds about 34,000 clones, 70% to 90% seen once, with 1.5% to 2% in the top ten. Per germline, CDR1 GTSNPN and CDR2 SVGIG (reference sequence). This CDR3 has 12 residues. V was pared by 8 bases and J by 5 bases, with 14 bases between. In this sample, this clone turned up once. This receptor was taken from a woman aged 40 to 50 with lung cancer. The chain recombines TRBV30 with TRBJ2-3; D may be TRBD1 (6 bases). The sequenced sample consisted of PBMCs. The CDR3 protein is CAGHRVLDTQYF. CDR3 nucleotide sequence: TGTGCCGGTCACAGGGTTCTAGATACGCAGTATTTT.